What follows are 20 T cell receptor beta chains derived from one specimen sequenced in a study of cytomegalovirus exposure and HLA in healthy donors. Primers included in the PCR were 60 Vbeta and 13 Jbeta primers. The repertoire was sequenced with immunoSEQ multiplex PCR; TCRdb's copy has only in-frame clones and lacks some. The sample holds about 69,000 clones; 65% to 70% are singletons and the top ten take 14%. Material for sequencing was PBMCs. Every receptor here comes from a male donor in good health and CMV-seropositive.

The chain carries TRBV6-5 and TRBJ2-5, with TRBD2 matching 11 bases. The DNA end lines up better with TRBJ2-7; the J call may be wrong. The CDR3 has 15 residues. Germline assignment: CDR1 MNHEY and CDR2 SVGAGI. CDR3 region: CASSSGTSGSYEQYF. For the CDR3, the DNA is TGTGCCAGCAGTTCCGGGACTAGCGGCTCCTACGAGCAGTACTTC.

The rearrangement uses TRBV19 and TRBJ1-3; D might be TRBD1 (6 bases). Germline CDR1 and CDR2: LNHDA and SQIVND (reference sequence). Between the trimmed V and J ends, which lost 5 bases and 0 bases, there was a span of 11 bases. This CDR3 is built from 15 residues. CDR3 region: CASSGGPDSGNTIYF. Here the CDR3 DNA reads TGTGCCAGTAGTGGGGGCCCCGACTCTGGAAACACCATATATTTT.

As DNA, the CDR3 is TGCGCCAGCAAAAAGGCGGAAGAGTACAATGAGCAGTTCTTC. This codes for CASKKAEEYNEQFF. The chain links TRBV10-2 to TRBJ2-1; D is unresolved. Trimming removed 7 bases at V and 4 bases at J, with 14 bases between. The CDR3 totals 14 residues. CDR1 and CDR2 (germline): WSHSY, SAAADI.

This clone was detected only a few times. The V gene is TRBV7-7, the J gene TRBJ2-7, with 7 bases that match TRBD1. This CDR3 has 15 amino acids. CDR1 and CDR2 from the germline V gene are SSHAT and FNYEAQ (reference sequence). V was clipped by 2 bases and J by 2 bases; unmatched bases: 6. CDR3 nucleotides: TGTGCCAGCAGCTTATTCGCAGGGGGTACCTACGAGCAGTACTTC. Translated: CASSLFAGGTYEQYF.

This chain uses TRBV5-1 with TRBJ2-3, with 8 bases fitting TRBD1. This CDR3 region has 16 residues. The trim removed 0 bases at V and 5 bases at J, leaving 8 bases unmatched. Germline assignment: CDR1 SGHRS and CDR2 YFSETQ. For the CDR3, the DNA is TGCGCCAGCAGCTTGGCCGGGGGACAGGTTGGAGATACGCAGTATTTT. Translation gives CASSLAGGQVGDTQYF.

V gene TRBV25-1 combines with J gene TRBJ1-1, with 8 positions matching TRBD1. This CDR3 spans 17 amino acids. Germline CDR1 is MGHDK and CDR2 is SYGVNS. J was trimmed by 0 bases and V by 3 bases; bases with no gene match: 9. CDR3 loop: CASSDLDRGSVNTEAFF. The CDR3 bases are TGTGCCAGCAGTGACCTCGACAGGGGTTCCGTGAACACTGAAGCTTTCTTT. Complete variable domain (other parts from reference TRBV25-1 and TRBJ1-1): EADIYQTPRYLVIGTGKKITLECSQTMGHDKMYWYQQDPGMELHLIHYSYGVNSTEKGDLSSESTVSRIRTEHFPLTLESARPSHTSQYLCASSDLDRGSVNTEAFFGQGTRLTVV.

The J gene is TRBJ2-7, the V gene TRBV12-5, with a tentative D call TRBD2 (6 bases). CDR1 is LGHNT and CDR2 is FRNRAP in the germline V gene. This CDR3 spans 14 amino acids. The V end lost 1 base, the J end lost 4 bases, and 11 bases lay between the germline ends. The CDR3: CASGLGEAGYEQYF. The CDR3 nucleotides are TGTGCTAGTGGTTTGGGGGAGGCCGGGTACGAGCAGTACTTC. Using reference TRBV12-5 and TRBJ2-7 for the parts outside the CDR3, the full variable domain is DARVTQTPRHKVTEMGQEVTMRCQPILGHNTVFWYRQTMMQGLELLAYFRNRAPLDDSGMPKDRFSAEMPDATLATLKIQPSEPRDSAVYFCASGLGEAGYEQYFGPGTRLTVT.

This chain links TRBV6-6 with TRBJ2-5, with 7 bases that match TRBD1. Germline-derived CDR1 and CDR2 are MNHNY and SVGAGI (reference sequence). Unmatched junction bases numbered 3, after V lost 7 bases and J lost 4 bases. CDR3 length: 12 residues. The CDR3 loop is CASKQGRETQYF. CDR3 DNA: TGTGCCAGCAAACAGGGGAGAGAGACCCAGTACTTC.

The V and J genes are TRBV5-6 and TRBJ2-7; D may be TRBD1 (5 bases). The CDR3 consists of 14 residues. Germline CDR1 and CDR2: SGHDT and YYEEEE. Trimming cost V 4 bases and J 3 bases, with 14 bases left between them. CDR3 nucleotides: TGTGCCAGCAGCGAAAACCAGGGCCGCTACGAGCAGTACTTC. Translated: CASSENQGRYEQYF.

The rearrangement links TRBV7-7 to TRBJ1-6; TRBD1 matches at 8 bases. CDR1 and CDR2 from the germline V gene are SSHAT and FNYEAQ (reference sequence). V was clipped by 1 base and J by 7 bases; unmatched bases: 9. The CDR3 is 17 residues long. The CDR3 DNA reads TGTGCCAGCAGCTTAGTTGCAGGGGGCTGGGGAAATTCACCCCTCCACTTT. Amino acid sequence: CASSLVAGGWGNSPLHF.

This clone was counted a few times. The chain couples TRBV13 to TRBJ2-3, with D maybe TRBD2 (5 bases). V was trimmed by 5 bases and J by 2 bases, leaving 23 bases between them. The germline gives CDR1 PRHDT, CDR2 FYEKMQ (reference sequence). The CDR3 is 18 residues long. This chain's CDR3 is CASSHRLGRAELTDTQYF. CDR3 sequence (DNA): TGTGCCAGCAGCCACCGGTTAGGTCGAGCGGAGCTCACAGATACGCAGTATTTT.

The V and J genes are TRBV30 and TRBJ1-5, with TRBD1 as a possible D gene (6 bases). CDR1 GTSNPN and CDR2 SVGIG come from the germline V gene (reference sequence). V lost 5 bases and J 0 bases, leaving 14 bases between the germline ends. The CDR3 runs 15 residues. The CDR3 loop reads CAWAKQGGSNQPQHF. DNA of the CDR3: TGTGCCTGGGCAAAACAGGGTGGTAGCAATCAGCCCCAGCATTTT.

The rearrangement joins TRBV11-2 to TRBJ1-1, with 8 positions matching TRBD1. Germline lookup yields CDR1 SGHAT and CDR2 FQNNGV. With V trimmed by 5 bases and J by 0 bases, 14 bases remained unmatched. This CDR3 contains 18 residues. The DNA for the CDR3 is TGTGCCAGCAGCCTTAGGGTCTCGGGACAGGCCTTGAACACTGAAGCTTTCTTT. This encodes CASSLRVSGQALNTEAFF.

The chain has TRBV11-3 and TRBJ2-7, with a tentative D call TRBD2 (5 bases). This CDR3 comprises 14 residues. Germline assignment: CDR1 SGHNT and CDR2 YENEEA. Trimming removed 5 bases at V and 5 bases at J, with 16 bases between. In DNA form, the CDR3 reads TGTGCCAGCAGCCCAGGCGGACTGCGGGACGAGCAGTACTTC. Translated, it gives CASSPGGLRDEQYF. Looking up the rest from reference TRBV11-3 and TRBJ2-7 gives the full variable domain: EAGVVQSPRYKIIEKKQPVAFWCNPISGHNTLYWYLQNLGQGPELLIRYENEEAVDDSQLPKDRFSAERLKGVDSTLKIQPAELGDSAVYLCASSPGGLRDEQYFGPGTRLTVT.

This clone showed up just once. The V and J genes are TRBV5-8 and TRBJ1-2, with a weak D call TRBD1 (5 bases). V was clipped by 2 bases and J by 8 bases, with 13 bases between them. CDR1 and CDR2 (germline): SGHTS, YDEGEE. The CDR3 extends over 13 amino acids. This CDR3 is CASSLAARGGYTF. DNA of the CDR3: TGTGCCAGCAGCTTAGCCGCGCGGGGGGGCTACACCTTC.

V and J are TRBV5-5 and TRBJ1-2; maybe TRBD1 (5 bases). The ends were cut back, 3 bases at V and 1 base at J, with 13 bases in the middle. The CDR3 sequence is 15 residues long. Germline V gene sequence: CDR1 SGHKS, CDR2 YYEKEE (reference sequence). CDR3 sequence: CASSSGSLYNYGYTF. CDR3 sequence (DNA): TGTGCCAGCAGCTCAGGGTCTCTCTATAACTATGGCTACACCTTC.

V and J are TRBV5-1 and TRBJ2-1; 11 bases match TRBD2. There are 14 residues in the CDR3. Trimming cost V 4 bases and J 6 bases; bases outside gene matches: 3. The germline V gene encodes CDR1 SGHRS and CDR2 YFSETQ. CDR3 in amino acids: CASSLGTSGNEQFF. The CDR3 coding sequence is TGCGCCAGCAGCCTCGGGACTAGCGGCAATGAGCAGTTCTTC.

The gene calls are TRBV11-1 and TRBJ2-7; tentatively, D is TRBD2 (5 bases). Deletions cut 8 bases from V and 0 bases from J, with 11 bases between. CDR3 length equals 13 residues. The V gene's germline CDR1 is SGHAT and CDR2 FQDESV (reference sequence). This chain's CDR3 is CASGERSSYEQYF. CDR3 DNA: TGTGCCAGCGGGGAGCGTAGCTCCTACGAGCAGTACTTC.

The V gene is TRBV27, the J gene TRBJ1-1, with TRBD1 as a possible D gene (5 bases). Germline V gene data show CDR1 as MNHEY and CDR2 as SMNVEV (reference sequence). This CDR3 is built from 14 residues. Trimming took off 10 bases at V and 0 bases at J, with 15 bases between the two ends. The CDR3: CATRGSALNTEAFF. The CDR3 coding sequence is TGTGCCACTAGGGGTTCTGCTCTGAACACTGAAGCTTTCTTT.

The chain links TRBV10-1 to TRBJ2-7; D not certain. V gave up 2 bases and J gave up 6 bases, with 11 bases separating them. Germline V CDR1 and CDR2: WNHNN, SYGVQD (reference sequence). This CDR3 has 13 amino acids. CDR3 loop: CASSEMVNGEQYF. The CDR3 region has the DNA TGCGCCAGCAGTGAGATGGTAAACGGCGAGCAGTACTTC.